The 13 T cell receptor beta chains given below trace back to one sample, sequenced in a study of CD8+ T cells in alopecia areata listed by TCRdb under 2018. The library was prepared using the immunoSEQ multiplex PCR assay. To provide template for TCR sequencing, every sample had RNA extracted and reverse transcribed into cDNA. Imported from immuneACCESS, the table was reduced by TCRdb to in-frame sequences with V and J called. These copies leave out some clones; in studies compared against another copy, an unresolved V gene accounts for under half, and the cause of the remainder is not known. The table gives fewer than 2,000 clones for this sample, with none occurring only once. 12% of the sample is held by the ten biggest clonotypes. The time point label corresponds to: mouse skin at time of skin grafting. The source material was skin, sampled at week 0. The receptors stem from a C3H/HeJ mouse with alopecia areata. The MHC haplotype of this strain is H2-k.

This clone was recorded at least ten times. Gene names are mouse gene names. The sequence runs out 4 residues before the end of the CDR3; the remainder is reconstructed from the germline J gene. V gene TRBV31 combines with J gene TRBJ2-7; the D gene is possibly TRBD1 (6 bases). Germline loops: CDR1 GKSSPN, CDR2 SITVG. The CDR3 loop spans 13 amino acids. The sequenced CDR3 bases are TGTGCCTGGAGTCTGGGACAAAATTAT. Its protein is CAWSLGQNY. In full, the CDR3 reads CAWSLGQNYEQYF.

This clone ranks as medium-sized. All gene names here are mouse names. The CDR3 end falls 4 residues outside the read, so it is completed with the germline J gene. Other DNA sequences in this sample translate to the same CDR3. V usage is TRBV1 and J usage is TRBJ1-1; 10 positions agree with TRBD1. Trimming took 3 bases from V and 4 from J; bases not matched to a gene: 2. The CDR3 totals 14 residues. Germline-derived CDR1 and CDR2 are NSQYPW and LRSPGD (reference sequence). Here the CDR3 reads CTCSAGTGATEVFF. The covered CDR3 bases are TGCACCTGCAGTGCGGGGACAGGGGCCACA.

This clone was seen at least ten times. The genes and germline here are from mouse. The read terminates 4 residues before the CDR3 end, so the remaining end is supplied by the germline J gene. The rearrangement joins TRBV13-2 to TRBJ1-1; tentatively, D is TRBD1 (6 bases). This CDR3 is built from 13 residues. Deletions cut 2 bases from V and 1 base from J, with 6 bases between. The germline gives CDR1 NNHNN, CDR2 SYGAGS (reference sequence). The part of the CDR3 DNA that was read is TGTGCCAGCGGTGAGACAGGGAACACA. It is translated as CASGETGNT. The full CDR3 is CASGETGNTEVFF.

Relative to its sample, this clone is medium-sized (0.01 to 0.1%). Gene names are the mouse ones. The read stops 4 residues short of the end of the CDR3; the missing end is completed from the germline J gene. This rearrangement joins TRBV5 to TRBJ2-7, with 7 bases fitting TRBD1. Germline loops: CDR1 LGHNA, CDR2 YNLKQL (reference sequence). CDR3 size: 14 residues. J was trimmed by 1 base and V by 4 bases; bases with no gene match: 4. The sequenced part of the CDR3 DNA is TGTGCCAGCAGCCCTCAGGGGGTGTCCTAT. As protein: CASSPQGVSY. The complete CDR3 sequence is CASSPQGVSYEQYF.

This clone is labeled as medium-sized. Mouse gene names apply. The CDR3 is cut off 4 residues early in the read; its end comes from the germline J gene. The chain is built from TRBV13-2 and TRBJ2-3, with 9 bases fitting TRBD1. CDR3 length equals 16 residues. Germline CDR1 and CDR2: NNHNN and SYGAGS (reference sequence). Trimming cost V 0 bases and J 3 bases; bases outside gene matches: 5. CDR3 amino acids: CASGDARGQGAETLYF. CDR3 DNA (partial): TGTGCCAGCGGTGATGCTAGGGGACAGGGAGCAGAA.

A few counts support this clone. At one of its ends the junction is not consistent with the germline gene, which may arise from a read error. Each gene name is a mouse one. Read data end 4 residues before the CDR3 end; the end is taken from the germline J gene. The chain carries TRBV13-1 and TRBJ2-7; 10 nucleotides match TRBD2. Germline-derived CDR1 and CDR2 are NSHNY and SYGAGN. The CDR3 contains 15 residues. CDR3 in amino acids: CASGDSGGARYEQYF. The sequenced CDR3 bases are TGTGCCAGCGGTGATTCTGGGGGGGCGCGCTAT.

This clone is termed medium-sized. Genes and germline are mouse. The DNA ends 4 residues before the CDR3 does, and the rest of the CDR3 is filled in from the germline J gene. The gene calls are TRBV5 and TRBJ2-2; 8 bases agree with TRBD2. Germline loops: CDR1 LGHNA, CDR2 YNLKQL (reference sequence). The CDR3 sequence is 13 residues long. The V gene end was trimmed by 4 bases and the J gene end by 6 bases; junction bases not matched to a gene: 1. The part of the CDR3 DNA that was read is TGTGCCAGCAGCCCGGGACTGGCCGGG. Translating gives CASSPGLAG. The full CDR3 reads CASSPGLAGQLYF.

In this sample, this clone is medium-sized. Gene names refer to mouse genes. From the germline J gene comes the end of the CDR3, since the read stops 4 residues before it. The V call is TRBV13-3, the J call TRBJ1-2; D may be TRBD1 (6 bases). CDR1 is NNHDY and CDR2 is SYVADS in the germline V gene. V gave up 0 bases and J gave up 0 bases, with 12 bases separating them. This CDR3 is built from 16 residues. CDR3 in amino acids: CASSDAPGTPNSDYTF. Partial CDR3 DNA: TGTGCCAGCAGTGATGCCCCCGGGACACCAAACTCC.

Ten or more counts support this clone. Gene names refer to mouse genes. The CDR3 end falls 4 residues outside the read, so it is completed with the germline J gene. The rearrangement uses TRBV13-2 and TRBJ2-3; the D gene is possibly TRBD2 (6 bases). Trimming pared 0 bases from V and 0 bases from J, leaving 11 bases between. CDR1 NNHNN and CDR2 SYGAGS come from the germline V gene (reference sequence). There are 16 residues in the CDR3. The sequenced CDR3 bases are TGTGCCAGCGGTGATGCCACTGGGAGTAGTGCAGAA. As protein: CASGDATGSSAE. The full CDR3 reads CASGDATGSSAETLYF.

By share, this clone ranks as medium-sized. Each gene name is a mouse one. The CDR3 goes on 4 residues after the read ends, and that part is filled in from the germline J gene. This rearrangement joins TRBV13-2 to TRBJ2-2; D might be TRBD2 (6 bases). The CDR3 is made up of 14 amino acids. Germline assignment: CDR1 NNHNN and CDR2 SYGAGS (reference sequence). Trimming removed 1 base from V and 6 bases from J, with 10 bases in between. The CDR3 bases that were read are TGTGCCAGCGGTGATCCTGGGGAACCCGGG. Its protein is CASGDPGEPG. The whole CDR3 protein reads CASGDPGEPGQLYF.

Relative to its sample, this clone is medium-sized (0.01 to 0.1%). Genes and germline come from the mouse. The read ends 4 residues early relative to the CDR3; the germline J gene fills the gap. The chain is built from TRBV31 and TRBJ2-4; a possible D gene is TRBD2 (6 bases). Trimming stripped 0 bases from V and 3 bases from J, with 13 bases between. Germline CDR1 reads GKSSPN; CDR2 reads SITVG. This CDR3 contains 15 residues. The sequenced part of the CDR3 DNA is TGTGCCTGGAGTCTACGCTGGGGAGGGCAAAAC. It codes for CAWSLRWGGQN. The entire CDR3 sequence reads CAWSLRWGGQNTLYF.

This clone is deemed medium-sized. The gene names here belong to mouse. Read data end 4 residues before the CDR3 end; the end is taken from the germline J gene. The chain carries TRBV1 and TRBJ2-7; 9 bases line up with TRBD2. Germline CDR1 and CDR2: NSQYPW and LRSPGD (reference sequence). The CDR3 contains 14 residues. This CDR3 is CTCSAVGGADEQYF. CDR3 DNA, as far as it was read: TGCACCTGCAGTGCAGTTGGGGGGGCGGAT.

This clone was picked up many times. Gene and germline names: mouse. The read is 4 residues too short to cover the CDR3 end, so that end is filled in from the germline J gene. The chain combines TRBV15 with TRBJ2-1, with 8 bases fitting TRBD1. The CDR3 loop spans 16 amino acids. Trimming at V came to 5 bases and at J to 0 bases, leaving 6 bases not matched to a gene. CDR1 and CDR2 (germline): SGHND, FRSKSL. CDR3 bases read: TGTGCCAGCAGTCCGTCGGACAGGGTTAACTATGCT. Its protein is CASSPSDRVNYA. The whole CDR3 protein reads CASSPSDRVNYAEQFF.